Detailed here is one T cell receptor beta chain. TCRdb reanalysed the 5' RACE reads using MiXCR and keeps one entry per CDR3 protein. The sample comprises approximately 1.8 million distinct CDR3 sequences, roughly 35% of which are singletons, and about 0.3% rests with the top ten. These data come from a study of identical twins. The origin of this receptor is a newborn girl in good health. The sequenced sample was cord blood.

The CDR3 loop is CASTQSSGATDTQYF. CDR3 coding DNA: TGCGCCAGCACCCAGTCTAGCGGAGCCACAGATACGCAGTATTTT. The genes are TRBV4-1 and TRBJ2-3, with 7 positions matching TRBD2. The CDR3 extends over 15 amino acids. V lost 7 bases, J lost 2 bases, and 9 bases stayed unmatched. The germline V gene encodes CDR1 MGHRA and CDR2 YSYEKL.